These T cell receptor beta chains were read from a single sample in a study of control samples from healthy donors and cancer patients. Sequencing was performed with immunoSEQ multiplex PCR; in TCRdb, only in-frame clones are kept and a portion is missing. The sample lists roughly 160,000 clones, 90% to 95% occurring once. The sequenced sample was PBMCs. These receptor sequences come from a man in his 60s with colorectal cancer. Each CDR3 is given with its conserved first and last residue. The order of the fields is clone size, D gene, J gene, V gene, CDR3 DNA, CDR3 protein. The D gene is left open where the match is weak. Clone size appears in some rows only: once, few, many, or a class for an expanded clone.

NA NA TRBJ1-3 TRBV7-9 TGTGCCAGCAAAACAGGAACTGGAAACACCATATATTTT CASKTGTGNTIYF
NA NA TRBJ1-6 TRBV28 TGTGCCAGCAGTTTATCGGACAGCGCACATTCACCCCTCCACTTT CASSLSDSAHSPLHF
NA TRBD1 TRBJ1-2 TRBV5-1 TGCGCCAGCAGCTTGGACAGGGGAGGAGATGGCTACACCTTC CASSLDRGGDGYTF
NA NA TRBJ1-1 TRBV9 TGTGCCAGCAGCGTAGGCCGGGGGCCGCCATTACCGACTGAAGCTTTCTTT CASSVGRGPPLPTEAFF
NA NA TRBJ1-2 TRBV10-3 TGTGCCATCAGTGAGACCAGACAGGTTCAGCTCTATGGCTACACCTTC CAISETRQVQLYGYTF
NA NA TRBJ1-1 TRBV3-1/TRBV3-2 TGTGCCAGCAGCCACGGACAGAACACTGAAGCTTTCTTT CASSHGQNTEAFF
NA TRBD1 TRBJ2-2 TRBV7-9 TGTGCCAGCAGCTTGGGACAGGGAGGCCCCGGGGAGCTGTTTTTT CASSLGQGGPGELFF
NA TRBD1 TRBJ1-1 TRBV7-2 TGTGCCAGCAGCTCCCACGGACAGGGAGAATCTTTCTTT CASSSHGQGESFF
NA TRBD2 TRBJ2-2 TRBV7-9 TGTGCCAGCAGCTTACAACTAGCGGGGGAGACCGGGGAGCTGTTTTTT CASSLQLAGETGELFF
once TRBD1 TRBJ2-3 TRBV5-1 TGCGCCAGCAGACCCGGGACAGGGGGTGCAGATACGCAGTATTTT CASRPGTGGADTQYF
NA NA TRBJ1-2 TRBV6-6 TGTGCCAGCAGTTTCGGGACACATGGCTACACCTTC CASSFGTHGYTF
NA TRBD1 TRBJ2-3 TRBV9 TGTGCCAGCAGCGTAACGGACAGGCGAACCCTAACTAGCACAGATACGCAGTATTTT CASSVTDRRTLTSTDTQYF
NA NA TRBJ2-5 TRBV6-2/TRBV6-3 TGTGCCAGCAGTTACGGAGGCGGGGTCACAGAGACCCAGTACTTC CASSYGGGVTETQYF
NA NA TRBJ2-3 TRBV3-1/TRBV3-2 TGTGCTTCCAGCCTTGGTGGCACAGATACGCAGTATTTT CASSLGGTDTQYF
NA NA TRBJ2-2 TRBV24-1 TGTGCCACCAGTGAAAACACCGGGGAGCTGTTTTTT CATSENTGELFF
NA NA TRBJ1-5 TRBV6-5 TGTGCCAGCACGTCGGCAGCTAATAGCAATCAGCCCCAGCATTTT CASTSAANSNQPQHF
NA NA TRBJ2-3 TRBV7-2 TGTGCCAGCAGCTTAGCGCCACTCAGGGGAGGTTCAGATACGCAGTATTTT CASSLAPLRGGSDTQYF
NA TRBD1 TRBJ1-1 TRBV28 TGTGCCAGCACGTCCCTGGGACAGGGCTACACTGAAGCTTTCTTT CASTSLGQGYTEAFF